This is a list of T cell receptor beta chains from one sample in a study of blood T cell repertoires in COVID-19. Assay used: immunoSEQ multiplex PCR; TCRdb lists only in-frame clones, some missing. There are about 140,000 clones in the sample; about 88% occur only once, and approximately 10% lies in the top ten. Material: peripheral blood. The source of these receptors is a man in his fifties with active or convalescent COVID-19. Both conserved end residues are part of each CDR3. Clone sizes are given selectively: once, few, many, or a class where the clone is expanded.

TRBV5-1	.	CASSLGQGVASSGANVLTF
TRBV19	.	CASSIRGQNQPQHF
TRBV7-2	.	CASSFGTGPYEQYF
TRBV3-1/TRBV3-2	.	CASSRYRGKMHTEAFF
TRBV7-8	.	CASSLVDRGYEQYF
TRBV28	.	CASSFRRGKQFF
TRBV7-9	once	CASSSSGGHEQYF
TRBV9	.	CASSGTTGLNEKLFF
TRBV10-3	.	CAISETGLANTEAFF
TRBV7-9	.	CAVGGGPQETQYF
TRBV5-1	.	CASSLEGGRDQFF
TRBV11-2	.	CASSTEGGARETQYF
TRBV24-1	.	CATSSSGPGEQYF
TRBV9	.	CASSAQPGLAGEQFF
TRBV7-6	.	CASSAQGNGAEAFF
TRBV5-1	.	CASSRLAGGFNEQFF
TRBV20-1	.	CSASRVEAFF
TRBV29-1	.	CSVERGDGYGYTF
TRBV9	.	CASSLLGGLAGEETQYF
TRBV5-1	.	CASSLGPGTKGKNIQYF
TRBV7-2	.	CASSSPFLTTLNTEAFF
TRBV4-3	.	CASSHPGQGFNEQFF
TRBV7-3	.	CASSSRAQETQYF
TRBV5-1	.	CASSGRTGVSDTQYF
TRBV7-2	.	CASSPRQGLVEKLFF
TRBV28	.	CASRDGGLGVGYTF
TRBV25-1	.	CASSELGGSGNTIYF
TRBV28	.	CASNALGQGRHTEAFF
TRBV28	.	CASSPQGVPSYNEQFF
TRBV6-5	.	CASSPDPGGTGELFF
TRBV9	.	CASSALRGHGELFF
TRBV28	.	CASSPGRGTYGYTF